The 20 T cell receptor beta chains in this list originate from one sample, sequenced in a study of T cells after yellow fever vaccination. TCRdb re-analysed the 5' RACE reads in MiXCR, keeping a single row per CDR3 protein. The sample contains about 510,000 distinct CDR3 sequences, 20% to 25% of which appear only once. Sequenced material: PBMCs, taken roughly 20 days after the first yellow fever vaccination. These receptors came from a man aged 18 to 30 who received the YFV17D yellow fever vaccine.

The chain couples TRBV6-5 to TRBJ1-1; 9 nucleotides align to TRBD1. The CDR3 runs to 17 residues. After removal of 6 bases from V and 0 bases from J, the junction contained 11 bases not matched to a gene. Germline CDR1 and CDR2: MNHEY and SVGAGI. The CDR3 region has the DNA TGTGCCAGCAGGCCCGGGACAGGGTTTGTCATGAACACTGAAGCTTTCTTT. Translation: CASRPGTGFVMNTEAFF.

This clonotype was seen more than once but under ten times. The rearrangement uses TRBV11-2 and TRBJ2-3; 11 bases are a match to TRBD2. The CDR3 extends over 18 amino acids. V was pared by 6 bases and J by 1 base, with 12 bases of the junction left unmatched. The germline CDR1 and CDR2 sequences are SGHAT and FQNNGV. CDR3 coding DNA: TGTGCCAGCAGTCCGGGACTAGCGGACCTCTTTGGCACAGATACGCAGTATTTT. It encodes CASSPGLADLFGTDTQYF.

This clonotype was picked up a small number of times. The rearrangement links TRBV12-3 or TRBV12-4 to TRBJ1-2; D is uncertain. The CDR3 contains 13 residues. Trimming pared 6 bases from V and 2 bases from J, leaving 10 bases between. CDR3 nucleotide sequence: TGTGCCAGCAGCCTGACGAGGAACTATGGCTACACCTTC. Amino acids: CASSLTRNYGYTF.

This clonotype occurred many times. The V call is TRBV4-3, the J call TRBJ2-1; D may match TRBD1 or TRBD2 (5 bases each). This CDR3 has 15 residues. Trimming removed 4 bases from V and 4 bases from J, with 14 bases in between. In germline, CDR1 is LGHNA, CDR2 YSLEER. The CDR3 DNA sequence: TGCGCCAGCAGCCCTGGGACGGCCAGGTACAATGAGCAGTTCTTC. This codes for CASSPGTARYNEQFF.

This clonotype came up a few times. CDR3 nucleotides: TGCGCCAGCAGCCAAGATAGAATAGGTTCCGAGGTCACTCGAAATGAGCAGTTCTTC. Amino acid sequence: CASSQDRIGSEVTRNEQFF. The V gene is TRBV4-1, the J gene TRBJ2-1; D is ambiguous. This CDR3 spans 19 amino acids. Germline CDR1 is MGHRA and CDR2 is YSYEKL. Trimming left V 0 bases short and J 7 bases short, with 25 bases between.

The chain links TRBV15 to TRBJ2-5; 9 bases line up with TRBD2. V lost 3 bases to trimming and J lost 2 bases; unmatched junction nucleotides: 10. Germline V CDR1 and CDR2: LNHNV, YYDKDF (reference sequence). This CDR3 has 17 amino acids. CDR3 in DNA: TGTGCCACCAGCAGTCCAGTGGCGCTAGCGGGGCAAGAGACCCAGTACTTC. Translating gives CATSSPVALAGQETQYF. The full variable domain, with the rest looked up from reference TRBV15 and TRBJ2-5, is DAMVIQNPRYQVTQFGKPVTLSCSQTLNHNVMYWYQQKSSQAPKLLFHYYDKDFNNEADTPDNFQSRRPNTSFCFLDIRSPGLGDTAMYLCATSSPVALAGQETQYFGPGTRLLVL.

A few counts support this clonotype. The chain employs TRBV10-3 and TRBJ2-1, with TRBD2 identical over 15 bases. V was pared by 10 bases and J by 0 bases, with 7 bases of the junction left unmatched. This CDR3 spans 17 amino acids. Germline CDR1 is ENHRY and CDR2 is SYGVKD. CDR3 nucleotide sequence: TGTGCCACCGGGACTAGCGGGGGGCAGAGCTCCTACAATGAGCAGTTCTTC. This translates into CATGTSGGQSSYNEQFF.

This chain connects TRBV7-9 to TRBJ2-1, with 10 bases that match TRBD2. There are 14 residues in the CDR3. J lost 8 bases, V lost 6 bases, and 7 bases had no gene match. The germline gives CDR1 SEHNR, CDR2 FQNEAQ (reference sequence). Written as DNA, the CDR3 is TGTGCCAGCAGAGCGGGGGGGCCCTTCGATGAGCAGTTCTTC. This sequence encodes CASRAGGPFDEQFF.

In this sample, this clonotype turned up a few times. The chain recombines TRBV30 with TRBJ1-2; unclear D gene. Germline CDR1 GTSNPN, CDR2 SVGIG (reference sequence). This CDR3 contains 13 residues. The V end was cut by 0 bases, the J end by 4 bases, with 9 bases between. The DNA for the CDR3 is TGTGCCTGGAGTGTACACGGGGTCTATGGCTACACCTTC. This encodes CAWSVHGVYGYTF.

There are many counts of this clonotype. The rearrangement links TRBV6-2 or TRBV6-3 to TRBJ1-1; no reliable D call. V dropped 5 bases and J dropped 2 bases, with 3 bases sitting between them. The CDR3 is 11 residues long. Germline V lookup: CDR1 MNHEY, CDR2 SVGEGT. The chain's CDR3 is CASSDNTEAFF. The CDR3 DNA is TGTGCCAGCAGTGACAACACTGAAGCTTTCTTT.

The CDR3: CASSTRTSGAGDGELFF. In DNA, the CDR3 is TGCGCCAGCAGCACCCGGACTAGCGGTGCCGGGGACGGGGAGCTGTTTTTT. V usage is TRBV4-1 and J usage is TRBJ2-2; 10 bases match TRBD2. The length of the CDR3 is 17 residues. The trim removed 5 bases at V and 7 bases at J, leaving 13 bases unmatched. Germline CDR1 is MGHRA and CDR2 is YSYEKL.

This clonotype was observed a handful of times. This rearrangement joins TRBV7-2 to TRBJ1-4; 7 bases match TRBD1. The CDR3 consists of 14 residues. V gave up 5 bases and J gave up 8 bases; unmatched junction bases: 8. Germline V lookup: CDR1 SGHTA, CDR2 FQGNSA. CDR3 nucleotide sequence: TGTGCCAGCAGCCCACGGACAGGACACGAAAAACTGTTTTTT. It translates to CASSPRTGHEKLFF.

This rearrangement joins TRBV5-1 to TRBJ2-3; a possible D gene is TRBD2 (6 bases). The CDR3 has 18 residues. V was trimmed by 4 bases and J by 0 bases, leaving 21 bases between them. The germline V gene encodes CDR1 SGHRS and CDR2 YFSETQ. The CDR3 bases are TGCGCCAGCAGCGCCGCCGCGGGAAACGCGCCTAGCACAGATACGCAGTATTTT. Translating gives CASSAAAGNAPSTDTQYF.

In this sample, this clonotype turned up a few times. The gene calls are TRBV7-9 and TRBJ2-3; D perhaps matches TRBD2 (5 bases). Germline lookup yields CDR1 SEHNR and CDR2 FQNEAQ (reference sequence). This CDR3 comprises 14 residues. V lost 7 bases and J lost 1, with 12 bases in between. CDR3 region: CASILDSGTDTQYF. The CDR3 nucleotides are TGTGCCAGCATCCTAGATAGCGGCACAGATACGCAGTATTTT.

V usage is TRBV29-1 and J usage is TRBJ1-6; the D is unclear. V dropped 5 bases and J dropped 6 bases, with 11 bases sitting between them. This CDR3 is built from 13 residues. CDR1 and CDR2 from the germline V gene are SQVTM and ANQGSEA. Here the CDR3 reads CSVSEMGNSPLHF. The CDR3 DNA reads as TGCAGCGTTTCAGAAATGGGTAATTCACCCCTCCACTTT.

The chain carries TRBV7-8 and TRBJ2-5; no clear D. Germline V CDR1 and CDR2: SGHVS, FQNEAQ. Between the trimmed V and J ends, which lost 1 base and 3 bases, there was a span of 9 bases. The CDR3 length is 14 residues. The chain's CDR3 is CASSLGNLKETQYF. Here the CDR3 DNA reads TGTGCCAGCAGCTTAGGGAACCTGAAAGAGACCCAGTACTTC.

The chain recombines TRBV19 with TRBJ2-4, with D perhaps given as TRBD1 or TRBD2 (5 bases each). Looked up from germline, CDR1 is LNHDA and CDR2 is SQIVND (reference sequence). This CDR3 is built from 14 residues. The V end lost 7 bases, the J end lost 7 bases, and 17 bases lay between the germline ends. Here the CDR3 DNA reads TGTGCCAGTAAATACTCCGGGGACGGTAACATTCAGTACTTC. Amino acids: CASKYSGDGNIQYF. Full variable domain (rest looked up from reference TRBV19 and TRBJ2-4): DGGITQSPKYLFRKEGQNVTLSCEQNLNHDAMYWYRQDPGQGLRLIYYSQIVNDFQKGDIAEGYSVSREKKESFPLTVTSAQKNPTAFYLCASKYSGDGNIQYFGAGTRLSVL.

This clonotype showed up just a few times. V gene TRBV20-1 combines with J gene TRBJ2-1; tentatively, D is TRBD1 or TRBD2 (5 bases each). Germline assignment: CDR1 DFQATT and CDR2 SNEGSKA (reference sequence). V lost 2 bases to trimming and J lost 6 bases, with 20 bases between them. The CDR3 sequence is 16 residues long. DNA of the CDR3: TGCAGTGCTAGAATACTCGAAGTGGGGGTTACCAATGAGCAGTTCTTC. This sequence encodes CSARILEVGVTNEQFF.

The chain combines TRBV7-9 with TRBJ2-4; D possibly corresponds to TRBD2 (5 bases). This CDR3 spans 14 amino acids. Germline CDR1 reads SEHNR; CDR2 reads FQNEAQ (reference sequence). V lost 5 bases to trimming and J lost 9 bases, with 17 bases between them. DNA for the CDR3: TGTGCCAGCAGCGTTACCGGGGTCTCGAGCATTCAGTACTTC. Protein sequence: CASSVTGVSSIQYF.

This clonotype was observed a handful of times. The CDR3 loop reads CSSTPFRGGGNTQYF. The CDR3 DNA sequence: TGCAGTTCAACGCCATTCCGGGGGGGAGGGAATACGCAGTATTTT. The chain links TRBV20-1 to TRBJ2-3; 8 nucleotides match TRBD2. Germline V gives CDR1 DFQATT, CDR2 SNEGSKA (reference sequence). This CDR3 comprises 15 residues. Unmatched junction bases numbered 17, after V lost 8 bases and J lost 7 bases.